The sequence of this T cell receptor beta chain was determined in a study of shared clonotypes between healthy human individuals. V shed 1 base and J 3 bases; nucleotides not matched to a gene: 3. Germline V gene sequence: CDR1 KGHSH, CDR2 LQKENI. The length of the CDR3 is 15 residues. Sequencing used immunoSEQ multiplex PCR; TCRdb keeps in-frame clones, though not all of them. The profile shows around 2.3 million clones, approximately 96% of them singletons. The chain has TRBV18 and TRBJ2-7; 10 bases map to TRBD2. The sample consisted of naive CD4+ T cells sorted from blood. Described subset: CD45RA+ positively selected. The sequence was obtained from a man between 18 and 29 years old in good health. CDR3 region: CASSPQSGRDYEQYF. For the CDR3, the DNA is TGTGCCAGCTCACCACAAAGCGGGAGGGACTACGAGCAGTACTTC.